The 25 T cell receptor beta chains given below trace back to one sample, sequenced in a study of blood T cell repertoires in COVID-19. Assay: immunoSEQ multiplex PCR; the TCRdb copy retains only in-frame clones and omits some. The sample includes about 260,000 clones, about 89% of them seen just once. The sequenced sample consisted of peripheral blood. These TCRs come from a man aged 35-49 years who had recovered from COVID-19.

The chain is built from TRBV7-6 and TRBJ2-2; D is possibly TRBD1 (6 bases). The CDR3 has 16 residues. The V end lost 1 base, the J end lost 4 bases, and 13 bases lay between the germline ends. In germline, CDR1 is SGHVS, CDR2 FNYEAQ. The CDR3 sequence is CASSLGGGVSTGELFF. The CDR3 bases are TGTGCCAGCAGCTTAGGAGGGGGAGTGTCCACCGGGGAGCTGTTTTTT.

The J gene is TRBJ1-5, the V gene TRBV7-2; TRBD1 might be the D (6 bases). Trimming took 4 bases from V and 5 from J, leaving 12 bases between them. The CDR3 contains 14 residues. CDR1 is SGHTA and CDR2 is FQGNSA in the germline V gene. CDR3 in amino acids: CASSSRAGDQPQHF. CDR3 DNA: TGTGCCAGCAGCTCACGGGCAGGGGATCAGCCCCAGCATTTT.

The rearrangement uses TRBV19 and TRBJ2-2; TRBD2 is a possible D gene (6 bases). V lost 4 bases and J 4 bases, leaving 16 bases between the germline ends. The CDR3 has 16 residues. Germline CDR1 is LNHDA and CDR2 is SQIVND (reference sequence). The CDR3 loop is CASSTRRVRGTGELFF. In DNA form, the CDR3 reads TGTGCCAGTAGTACGCGCAGGGTGCGGGGCACCGGGGAGCTGTTTTTT.

The chain couples TRBV18 to TRBJ1-2, with D unresolved. The CDR3 consists of 12 residues. Trimming stripped 1 base from V and 6 bases from J, with 6 bases between. Per germline, CDR1 KGHSH and CDR2 LQKENI. CDR3 amino acids: CASSPQLDGYTF. For the CDR3, the DNA is TGTGCCAGCTCACCACAGTTAGATGGCTACACCTTC.

The J gene is TRBJ1-4, the V gene TRBV5-6; D uncertain. Deletions cut 0 bases from V and 5 bases from J, with 8 bases between. The CDR3 consists of 14 residues. Germline loops: CDR1 SGHDT, CDR2 YYEEEE. The CDR3 DNA is TGTGCCAGCAGCTTGGGACATACCAATGAAAAACTGTTTTTT. Its translation is CASSLGHTNEKLFF.

CDR3: CAISWTSGGPSSYEQYF. In nucleotides, the CDR3 is TGTGCCATCAGCTGGACTAGCGGGGGCCCGAGCTCCTACGAGCAGTACTTC. The chain joins TRBV10-3 to TRBJ2-7, with 13 nucleotides matching TRBD2. The germline V gene has CDR1 ENHRY and CDR2 SYGVKD. J was trimmed by 0 bases and V by 6 bases; bases with no gene match: 8. The length of the CDR3 is 17 residues.

J is TRBJ1-6 and V is TRBV2; 7 bases fit TRBD1. There are 14 residues in the CDR3. The junction had 10 bases not matched to a gene; V was cut back by 7 bases and J by 10 bases. Per the germline V gene, CDR1 is SNHLY and CDR2 is FYNNEI. CDR3 sequence reads: CASKARGLFSPLHF. The CDR3 DNA reads TGTGCCAGCAAGGCCAGGGGGTTATTCTCACCCCTCCACTTT.

The rearrangement uses TRBV7-9 and TRBJ2-7, with 7 bases lining up with TRBD2. The CDR3 is 19 residues long. The trim removed 4 bases at V and 0 bases at J, leaving 18 bases unmatched. The germline V gene encodes CDR1 SEHNR and CDR2 FQNEAQ (reference sequence). CDR3 protein: CASSSPSGANYSSSYEQYF. CDR3 nucleotides: TGTGCCAGCAGCTCCCCAAGCGGGGCCAATTATTCGAGCTCCTACGAGCAGTACTTC.

The chain combines TRBV6-5 with TRBJ2-7; TRBD2 matches 9 bases. Germline lookup yields CDR1 MNHEY and CDR2 SVGAGI. With V trimmed by 8 bases and J by 2 bases, 7 bases remained unmatched. The CDR3 runs to 14 residues. The CDR3 spells CASRRAGGPYEQYF. The CDR3 DNA sequence: TGTGCCAGCCGGCGAGCGGGGGGTCCCTACGAGCAGTACTTC.

This clone was detected a few times. Other DNA variants within this sample encode the same CDR3. The chain joins TRBV5-1 to TRBJ1-1, with 9 positions matching TRBD1. This CDR3 has 15 residues. Trimming took 4 bases from V and 2 from J; bases not matched to a gene: 6. CDR1 and CDR2 from the germline V gene are SGHRS and YFSETQ. DNA of the CDR3: TGCGCCAGCAGCCTTGCGGGACAGGGTAACACTGAAGCTTTCTTT. This codes for CASSLAGQGNTEAFF.

The rearrangement links TRBV19 to TRBJ2-3; D perhaps matches TRBD2 (6 bases). This CDR3 comprises 13 residues. Trimming took 10 bases from V and 6 from J, leaving 17 bases between them. Germline V gene lookup returns CDR1 LNHDA and CDR2 SQIVND (reference sequence). CDR3 protein: CATQPRGMDTQYF. CDR3 coding DNA: TGTGCCACTCAGCCCCGGGGGATGGATACGCAGTATTTT.

As DNA, the CDR3 is TGCAGCGTTCTACAGGGGGCCTACGAGCAGTACTTC. It codes for CSVLQGAYEQYF. The rearrangement uses TRBV29-1 and TRBJ2-7; TRBD1 matches 8 bases. Germline V lookup: CDR1 SQVTM, CDR2 ANQGSEA. This CDR3 is built from 12 residues. The V and J ends lost 5 bases and 2 bases, in that order; junction bases with no gene match: 2.

The V and J genes are TRBV30 and TRBJ2-5; tentative D call: TRBD2 (5 bases). V lost 4 bases and J 3 bases, leaving 12 bases between the germline ends. This CDR3 has 13 residues. Germline CDR1 GTSNPN, CDR2 SVGIG (reference sequence). The CDR3 DNA sequence: TGTGCCTGGATGGAGGCGTGGAAAGAGACCCAGTACTTC. The encoded protein is CAWMEAWKETQYF. Using reference TRBV30 and TRBJ2-5 for the parts outside the CDR3, the full variable domain is SQTIHQWPATLVQPVGSPLSLECTVEGTSNPNLYWYRQAAGRGLQLLFYSVGIGQISSEVPQNLSASRPQDRQFILSSKKLLLSDSGFYLCAWMEAWKETQYFGPGTRLLVL.

The chain joins TRBV7-8 to TRBJ2-3, with 16 nucleotides matching TRBD2. Germline V gene data show CDR1 as SGHVS and CDR2 as FQNEAQ. The CDR3 runs to 16 residues. The trim removed 5 bases at V and 5 bases at J, leaving 4 bases unmatched. CDR3 protein: CASSPGLAGGLDTQYF. The DNA of the CDR3 is TGTGCCAGCAGCCCGGGACTAGCGGGGGGGTTAGATACGCAGTATTTT.

The rearrangement uses TRBV6-2 or TRBV6-3 and TRBJ1-1; 7 bases align to TRBD1. The V gene's germline CDR1 is MNHEY and CDR2 SVGEGT. The CDR3 length is 14 residues. The junction had 3 bases not matched to a gene; V was cut back by 5 bases and J by 0 bases. This CDR3 is CASSRDSMNTEAFF. CDR3 nucleotides: TGTGCCAGCAGTCGGGACAGCATGAACACTGAAGCTTTCTTT.

The V gene is TRBV27, the J gene TRBJ2-7; 7 positions match TRBD2. The CDR3 has 15 residues. Trimming removed 2 bases from V and 4 bases from J; junction bases left unmatched: 8. Per the germline V gene, CDR1 is MNHEY and CDR2 is SMNVEV (reference sequence). The CDR3 coding sequence is TGTGCCAGCAGTTTAAACCCGGGGGGACCTTACGAGCAGTACTTC. Translating it yields CASSLNPGGPYEQYF.

The rearrangement links TRBV4-2 to TRBJ2-5, with TRBD2 matching 9 bases. With 4 bases clipped from V and 2 bases from J, the junction kept 5 bases outside the gene matches. Germline V gives CDR1 LGHNA, CDR2 YNFKEQ. This CDR3 spans 15 amino acids. The CDR3 protein is CASSLGGGGQETQYF. The CDR3 DNA sequence: TGTGCCAGCAGCCTAGGCGGGGGGGGGCAAGAGACCCAGTACTTC.

The chain is built from TRBV9 and TRBJ2-5; D perhaps matches TRBD2 (5 bases). The ends were cut back, 4 bases at V and 2 bases at J, with 12 bases in the middle. Germline-derived CDR1 and CDR2 are SGDLS and YYNGEE. The CDR3 contains 14 residues. CDR3 residues: CASSRLARQETQYF. In DNA form, the CDR3 reads TGTGCCAGCAGCCGGTTAGCGAGACAAGAGACCCAGTACTTC.

This chain connects TRBV27 to TRBJ2-7, with TRBD1 matching 8 bases. V was pared by 5 bases and J by 6 bases, with 12 bases of the junction left unmatched. The germline V gene encodes CDR1 MNHEY and CDR2 SMNVEV (reference sequence). This CDR3 has 15 residues. Here the CDR3 reads CASSTRSGTGREQYF. DNA of the CDR3: TGTGCCAGCAGTACTCGATCCGGGACAGGCCGCGAGCAGTACTTC.

J is TRBJ1-2 and V is TRBV10-2; D gene uncertain. There are 12 residues in the CDR3. Germline lookup yields CDR1 WSHSY and CDR2 SAAADI. V lost 2 bases to trimming and J lost 8 bases, with 9 bases between them. The CDR3 DNA is TGCGCCAGCAGTGAGGTCAGGTTGGGCTACACCTTC. Protein: CASSEVRLGYTF.

This chain uses TRBV7-6 with TRBJ1-1, with D hard to call. The V end was cut by 4 bases, the J end by 3 bases, with 9 bases between. This CDR3 region has 13 residues. Germline-derived CDR1 and CDR2 are SGHVS and FNYEAQ. The CDR3 loop reads CASSSKRDTEAFF. The CDR3 region has the DNA TGTGCCAGCAGCTCTAAGAGGGACACTGAAGCTTTCTTT.

The rearrangement uses TRBV27 and TRBJ2-7, with 7 nucleotides matching TRBD1. The CDR3 is made up of 14 amino acids. The germline CDR1 and CDR2 sequences are MNHEY and SMNVEV (reference sequence). J gave up 2 bases and V 9 bases, and 10 bases lay outside the gene matches. CDR3 in amino acids: CASRHTGVTYEQYF. Written as DNA, the CDR3 is TGTGCCAGTCGCCACACAGGGGTAACCTACGAGCAGTACTTC.

V and J are TRBV5-1 and TRBJ2-7; 8 bases match TRBD1. Germline CDR1 is SGHRS and CDR2 is YFSETQ. V gave up 3 bases and J gave up 0 bases; unmatched junction bases: 5. CDR3 length: 15 amino acids. CDR3 loop: CASSSTGVLSYEQYF. DNA of the CDR3: TGCGCCAGCAGCTCGACAGGGGTCCTCTCCTACGAGCAGTACTTC.

This rearrangement joins TRBV19 to TRBJ1-1, with TRBD1 as a possible D gene (5 bases). This CDR3 is 12 amino acids long. Germline CDR1 reads LNHDA; CDR2 reads SQIVND (reference sequence). Trimming left V 5 bases short and J 10 bases short, with 14 bases between. The DNA of the CDR3 is TGTGCCAGTAGTCATGTGGGGGGTCCAGCTTTCTTT. It translates to CASSHVGGPAFF.

This clone was counted only a few times. The chain carries TRBV7-9 and TRBJ1-2; a weak D match, TRBD1 (6 bases). From germline, CDR1 is SEHNR and CDR2 FQNEAQ (reference sequence). Trimming removed 5 bases at V and 5 bases at J, with 15 bases between. The CDR3 consists of 14 residues. CDR3 bases: TGTGCCAGCAGCAGCGAACAGGGATTTTATGGCTACACCTTC. Its translation is CASSSEQGFYGYTF.